The 13 T cell receptor beta chains presented below share a single source sample, sequenced in a study of control samples from healthy donors and cancer patients. Profiling relied on immunoSEQ multiplex PCR, and the TCRdb table lists in-frame clones only, not all of them. The table lists 100,000 to 150,000 clones, around 92% of them singletons. Sample: blood. These receptors all stem from a woman aged 45-65 years in good health.

The gene calls are TRBV4-1 and TRBJ1-1; the D gene is possibly TRBD1 (5 bases). Trimming stripped 1 base from V and 1 base from J, with 13 bases between. CDR3 length equals 16 residues. The germline CDR1 and CDR2 sequences are MGHRA and YSYEKL. Here the CDR3 DNA reads TGCGCCAGCAGCCAAGCATTACAGGCAGGGAACACTGAAGCTTTCTTT. Translated, it gives CASSQALQAGNTEAFF.

The V call is TRBV23-1, the J call TRBJ2-5, with no clear D. TRBV23-1 is an ORF; its function is uncertain. The CDR3 is 16 residues long. V was clipped by 0 bases and J by 3 bases, with 14 bases between them. The CDR3 DNA reads TGCGCCAGCAGTCAATCTCTTCTGGAAAGGGAAGAGACCCAGTACTTC. This translates into CASSQSLLEREETQYF.

The V call is TRBV27, the J call TRBJ1-1, with 8 bases identical to TRBD1. This CDR3 spans 20 amino acids. Germline CDR1 and CDR2: MNHEY and SMNVEV (reference sequence). Trimming took 5 bases from V and 1 from J; bases not matched to a gene: 21. The CDR3 DNA follows: TGTGCCAGCAGTCCGAGGACAGGGTGGGTCTTAGATCAACCGAACACTGAAGCTTTCTTT. As protein: CASSPRTGWVLDQPNTEAFF.

This chain joins TRBV5-6 and TRBJ1-1; D ambiguous. Germline CDR1 and CDR2: SGHDT and YYEEEE. The V and J ends lost 0 bases and 7 bases respectively, with 13 bases between them. This CDR3 is built from 14 residues. The DNA of the CDR3 is TGTGCCAGCAGCTTGGAATTCGGGCCCAATGAAGCTTTCTTT. Its protein product is CASSLEFGPNEAFF. Full variable domain (remainder filled in from reference TRBV5-6 and TRBJ1-1): DAGVTQSPTHLIKTRGQQVTLRCSPKSGHDTVSWYQQALGQGPQFIFQYYEEEERQRGNFPDRFSGHQFPNYSSELNVNALLLGDSALYLCASSLEFGPNEAFFGQGTRLTVV.

This clone came up a few times. The chain combines TRBV6-1 with TRBJ1-2; 12 nucleotides agree with TRBD1. V was pared by 2 bases and J by 4 bases, with 8 bases of the junction left unmatched. Germline lookup yields CDR1 MNHNS and CDR2 SASEGT. The CDR3 extends over 17 amino acids. This CDR3 reads CASSERDRGRVGYGYTF. In DNA, the CDR3 is TGTGCCAGCAGTGAAAGGGACAGGGGGCGCGTGGGCTATGGCTACACCTTC.

This chain links TRBV7-8 with TRBJ1-1, with D tentatively TRBD1 (5 bases). CDR1 and CDR2 from the germline V gene are SGHVS and FQNEAQ. CDR3 length: 14 amino acids. The germline V and J ends were trimmed by 2 bases and 1 base, with 8 bases remaining between them. The CDR3 DNA reads TGTGCCAGCAGCTTACCAGGGAGGAACACTGAAGCTTTCTTT. It specifies CASSLPGRNTEAFF.

The chain combines TRBV19 with TRBJ2-2, with 7 bases identical to TRBD1. The CDR3 consists of 18 residues. J lost 4 bases, V lost 5 bases, and 16 bases had no gene match. In germline, CDR1 is LNHDA, CDR2 SQIVND (reference sequence). This chain's CDR3 is CASSPDQPTGFATGELFF. For the CDR3, the DNA is TGTGCCAGTAGTCCAGACCAACCGACAGGGTTCGCCACCGGGGAGCTGTTTTTT.

The chain uses TRBV9 and TRBJ1-4; D gene uncertain. CDR3 length: 14 amino acids. Per germline, CDR1 SGDLS and CDR2 YYNGEE. The V end was cut by 3 bases, the J end by 1 base, with 7 bases between. CDR3 residues: CASSADLTNEKLFF. In DNA, the CDR3 is TGTGCCAGCAGCGCCGATTTAACTAATGAAAAACTGTTTTTT.

The V and J genes are TRBV28 and TRBJ1-2, with TRBD1 identical over 9 bases. Per the germline V gene, CDR1 is MDHEN and CDR2 is SYDVKM. The CDR3 has 16 amino acids. The junction had 12 bases not matched to a gene; V was cut back by 2 bases and J by 8 bases. Written as DNA, the CDR3 is TGTGCCAGCAGTTTAAGTTCGGGGACAGGGACTCGAGGCTACACCTTC. It encodes CASSLSSGTGTRGYTF.

The V call is TRBV15, the J call TRBJ2-7, with D unresolved. V lost 0 bases, J lost 2 bases, and 11 bases lay in between. Germline assignment: CDR1 LNHNV and CDR2 YYDKDF (reference sequence). The CDR3 runs to 15 residues. CDR3 residues: CATSRDLADAYEQYF. CDR3 coding DNA: TGTGCCACCAGCAGAGATCTGGCGGACGCCTACGAGCAGTACTTC.

The genes are TRBV5-1 and TRBJ2-7; 7 positions agree with TRBD2. The germline V gene encodes CDR1 SGHRS and CDR2 YFSETQ. The junction had 7 bases not matched to a gene; V was cut back by 0 bases and J by 1 base. CDR3 length equals 16 residues. The CDR3 here is CASSLEPSGGSYEQYF. The CDR3 nucleotides are TGCGCCAGCAGCTTGGAACCTAGCGGAGGTTCCTACGAGCAGTACTTC.

The V and J genes are TRBV30 and TRBJ1-2, with unresolved D. CDR1 GTSNPN and CDR2 SVGIG come from the germline V gene (reference sequence). CDR3 size: 10 residues. The V and J ends lost 8 bases and 1 base respectively, with 5 bases between them. The CDR3 protein is CALLNYGYTF. DNA for the CDR3: TGTGCCCTCCTTAACTATGGCTACACCTTC. The whole variable domain, remainder taken from reference TRBV30 and TRBJ1-2, is SQTIHQWPATLVQPVGSPLSLECTVEGTSNPNLYWYRQAAGRGLQLLFYSVGIGQISSEVPQNLSASRPQDRQFILSSKKLLLSDSGFYLCALLNYGYTFGSGTRLTVV.

The V call is TRBV10-3, the J call TRBJ1-2; D gene ambiguous. This CDR3 spans 13 amino acids. Per germline, CDR1 ENHRY and CDR2 SYGVKD. Trimming left V 4 bases short and J 7 bases short, with 13 bases between. The CDR3 coding sequence is TGTGCCATCAGTGTGGAGGAGGCTGGTGGCTACACCTTC. Its translation: CAISVEEAGGYTF.